What follows are 26 T cell receptor beta chains derived from one specimen sequenced in a study of cytomegalovirus exposure and HLA in healthy donors. 13 Jbeta primers and 60 Vbeta primers were used for the PCR. Data came from immunoSEQ multiplex PCR; TCRdb stores just in-frame clones and leaves some out. This sample carries roughly 140,000 clones, around 80% of them seen once, and the ten largest clones take around 5%. The material sequenced was PBMCs. The receptors here all came from a male donor in good health and CMV-seronegative.

This chain uses TRBV6-6 with TRBJ2-7, with D unclear. Between the trimmed V and J ends, which lost 6 bases and 3 bases, there was a span of 3 bases. The CDR3 is 10 residues long. CDR1 MNHNY and CDR2 SVGAGI come from the germline V gene (reference sequence). CDR3 in amino acids: CASSHYEQYF. Here the CDR3 DNA reads TGTGCCAGCAGCCACTACGAGCAGTACTTC.

The CDR3 DNA reads TGTGCCTGGGGATCAACAGGGCCGGACGCTTTCTTT. It codes for CAWGSTGPDAFF. This chain connects TRBV30 to TRBJ1-1; TRBD1 might be the D (6 bases). The CDR3 has 12 residues. In germline, CDR1 is GTSNPN, CDR2 SVGIG (reference sequence). Trimming pared 5 bases from V and 11 bases from J, leaving 18 bases between.

The chain links TRBV7-2 to TRBJ1-5, with D unresolved. The CDR3 runs 17 residues. Deletions cut 1 base from V and 4 bases from J, with 17 bases between. From germline, CDR1 is SGHTA and CDR2 FQGNSA. For the CDR3, the DNA is TGTGCCAGCAGCTTAGTTGGTGGAGGGCAGAGTAATCAGCCCCAGCATTTT. It specifies CASSLVGGGQSNQPQHF.

In its sample, this clone was seen once. This chain joins TRBV7-6 and TRBJ2-5; 10 bases are shared with TRBD2. V gave up 4 bases and J gave up 2 bases; unmatched junction bases: 7. The CDR3 extends over 16 amino acids. Germline-derived CDR1 and CDR2 are SGHVS and FNYEAQ. CDR3 sequence reads: CASSSTSGATQETQYF. The CDR3 DNA reads TGTGCCAGCAGCTCTACTAGCGGGGCGACACAAGAGACCCAGTACTTC.

This clone was seen more than once but under ten times. This chain connects TRBV7-8 to TRBJ2-1; D gene unclear. The CDR3 is 15 residues long. V was trimmed by 1 base and J by 0 bases, leaving 7 bases between them. From germline, CDR1 is SGHVS and CDR2 FQNEAQ. CDR3 residues: CASSLVRSSYNEQFF. The DNA for the CDR3 is TGTGCCAGCAGCTTAGTACGGAGCTCCTACAATGAGCAGTTCTTC.

The gene calls are TRBV6-6 and TRBJ2-7, with 7 positions matching TRBD1. CDR3 size: 12 residues. Germline CDR1 MNHNY, CDR2 SVGAGI (reference sequence). V was clipped by 5 bases and J by 4 bases; unmatched bases: 2. The CDR3 is CASSDRVYEQYF. As DNA, the CDR3 is TGTGCCAGCAGTGACAGGGTATACGAGCAGTACTTC.

This clone was counted between two and nine times. The gene calls are TRBV7-2 and TRBJ2-1, with a weak D call TRBD1 (5 bases). Trimming took off 2 bases at V and 9 bases at J, with 11 bases between the two ends. The CDR3 has 13 residues. Germline V gene sequence: CDR1 SGHTA, CDR2 FQGNSA. CDR3 sequence reads: CASSLRQGIEQFF. CDR3 nucleotides: TGTGCCAGCAGCTTACGGCAGGGCATTGAGCAGTTCTTC.

CDR3 amino acids: CAWSYSNSPLHF. CDR3 nucleotides: TGTGCCTGGAGTTACAGCAATTCACCCCTCCACTTT. The chain recombines TRBV30 with TRBJ1-6; D not certain. The CDR3 totals 12 residues. The germline V gene encodes CDR1 GTSNPN and CDR2 SVGIG (reference sequence). The ends were cut back, 2 bases at V and 7 bases at J, with 6 bases in the middle.

This chain uses TRBV5-6 with TRBJ2-7; 7 nucleotides line up with TRBD1. Germline V lookup: CDR1 SGHDT, CDR2 YYEEEE. With 1 base clipped from V and 7 bases from J, the junction kept 5 bases outside the gene matches. CDR3 length equals 13 residues. The CDR3 DNA sequence: TGTGCCAGCAGCTTGTACAGGGGATGGGAGCAGTACTTC. Encoded protein: CASSLYRGWEQYF.

This sequence joins TRBV27 and TRBJ2-1; 7 bases align to TRBD1. With 3 bases clipped from V and 2 bases from J, the junction kept 7 bases outside the gene matches. There are 16 residues in the CDR3. Looked up from germline, CDR1 is MNHEY and CDR2 is SMNVEV (reference sequence). The CDR3 sequence is CASSFLTGMAYNEQFF. In DNA, the CDR3 is TGTGCCAGCAGTTTCCTGACAGGGATGGCCTACAATGAGCAGTTCTTC.

This clone was picked up one time. The rearrangement uses TRBV7-2 and TRBJ1-2; weak D call: TRBD1 (5 bases). The length of the CDR3 is 11 residues. V was cut by 3 bases and J by 8 bases, with 7 bases left in between. In germline, CDR1 is SGHTA, CDR2 FQGNSA. DNA for the CDR3: TGTGCCAGCAGCTTCCGACAGGGCTACACCTTC. Encoded protein: CASSFRQGYTF.

The chain recombines TRBV7-9 with TRBJ2-7; D gene uncertain. The CDR3 is made up of 12 amino acids. V was cut by 2 bases and J by 9 bases, with 11 bases left in between. CDR1 is SEHNR, CDR2 FQNEAQ, per germline (reference sequence). Here the CDR3 reads CASSLISGRQYF. In DNA, the CDR3 is TGTGCCAGCAGCTTAATCTCAGGCCGGCAGTACTTC.

In this sample, this clone turned up a few times. The chain is built from TRBV23-1 and TRBJ2-1; 10 bases are a match to TRBD1. TRBV23-1 qualifies as an ORF whose function is uncertain. CDR3 length equals 16 residues. V shed 3 bases, J shed 7 bases, and the junction held 9 bases outside the gene matches. In DNA, the CDR3 is TGCGCCAGCAGTCACCAGGACAGGGGGGTCTGTAATGAGCAGTTCTTC. Translating gives CASSHQDRGVCNEQFF.

The gene calls are TRBV7-9 and TRBJ2-5; TRBD1 aligns across 12 bases. Germline V gene lookup returns CDR1 SEHNR and CDR2 FQNEAQ (reference sequence). CDR3 length equals 16 residues. The junction had 3 bases not matched to a gene; V was cut back by 3 bases and J by 1 base. The CDR3 nucleotides are TGTGCCAGCAGCTTTGGGGACAGGGGGCCCCAAGAGACCCAGTACTTC. It encodes CASSFGDRGPQETQYF. Combining the CDR3 with reference TRBV7-9 and TRBJ2-5 gives the whole variable domain DTGVSQNPRHKITKRGQNVTFRCDPISEHNRLYWYRQTLGQGPEFLTYFQNEAQLEKSRLLSDRFSAERPKGSFSTLEIQRTEQGDSAMYLCASSFGDRGPQETQYFGPGTRLLVL.

This chain joins TRBV6-6 and TRBJ1-5; D possibly corresponds to TRBD1 (6 bases). From germline, CDR1 is MNHNY and CDR2 SVGAGI (reference sequence). CDR3 size: 15 residues. Trimming stripped 6 bases from V and 3 bases from J, with 15 bases between. The CDR3 DNA reads as TGTGCCAGCAGCCACGACAGGAACACCAATCAGCCCCAGCATTTT. It is translated as CASSHDRNTNQPQHF.

In regard to this clone: Other DNA sequences from this sample encode an identical CDR3 as well. The chain carries TRBV10-3 and TRBJ2-2; D is uncertain. The CDR3 totals 15 residues. The germline gives CDR1 ENHRY, CDR2 SYGVKD. V lost 0 bases and J lost 3, with 8 bases in between. The CDR3 DNA sequence: TGTGCCATCAGTGAGTCTACTGAATACACCGGGGAGCTGTTTTTT. It translates to CAISESTEYTGELFF.

V gene TRBV7-2 combines with J gene TRBJ1-1, with TRBD1 matching 10 bases. This CDR3 contains 14 residues. Germline V gene sequence: CDR1 SGHTA, CDR2 FQGNSA. With 5 bases clipped from V and 3 bases from J, the junction kept 3 bases outside the gene matches. CDR3 region: CASSPDRGDTEAFF. In nucleotides, the CDR3 is TGTGCCAGCAGCCCGGACAGGGGGGACACTGAAGCTTTCTTT.

This clone occurred many times. The V gene is TRBV6-5, the J gene TRBJ1-3, with 8 bases identical to TRBD1. Germline CDR1 and CDR2: MNHEY and SVGAGI. The CDR3 consists of 14 residues. With 8 bases clipped from V and 4 bases from J, the junction kept 7 bases outside the gene matches. CDR3 sequence (DNA): TGTGCCAGCGCAGGACAGGGTCGGGGAAACACCATATATTTT. As protein: CASAGQGRGNTIYF.

The V and J genes are TRBV13 and TRBJ2-3; the match to TRBD2 covers 10 bases. Germline V gives CDR1 PRHDT, CDR2 FYEKMQ (reference sequence). The trim removed 4 bases at V and 4 bases at J, leaving 14 bases unmatched. The CDR3 totals 18 residues. CDR3 bases: TGTGCCAGCAGCTCCTCAAGCGGGGGGGCCTCGCGGGCAGATACGCAGTATTTT. The encoded protein is CASSSSSGGASRADTQYF.

The chain recombines TRBV6-1 with TRBJ1-5; TRBD1 might be the D (5 bases). The germline V and J ends were trimmed by 6 bases and 5 bases, with 14 bases remaining between them. The CDR3 spans 14 residues. Germline CDR1 and CDR2: MNHNS and SASEGT. The CDR3 region is CASSHQGSHQPQHF. In nucleotides, the CDR3 is TGTGCCAGCAGCCATCAGGGTTCCCATCAGCCCCAGCATTTT.

Points on this clone: Sequence at one end of the junction differs from germline and may be a read error. The sample contains more than one DNA sequence encoding this CDR3. The rearrangement links TRBV6-5 to TRBJ1-1; D is undetermined. Looked up from germline, CDR1 is MNHEY and CDR2 is SVGAGI. The length of the CDR3 is 14 residues. The CDR3 DNA reads TGTGCCAGCAGCCGGGATACGCTTTACACTGAAGCCTTCTTT. Translated: CASSRDTLYTEAFF.

The chain combines TRBV4-3 with TRBJ1-3; weak D call: TRBD1 (6 bases). The ends were cut back, 3 bases at V and 2 bases at J, with 14 bases in the middle. The CDR3 extends over 16 amino acids. CDR1 LGHNA and CDR2 YSLEER come from the germline V gene. The DNA of the CDR3 is TGCGCCAGCAGCCAGAACAGGGAGAGAGCTGGAAACACCATATATTTT. Translated, it gives CASSQNRERAGNTIYF.

The V and J genes are TRBV7-9 and TRBJ1-2, with 9 bases fitting TRBD1. Germline CDR1 is SEHNR and CDR2 is FQNEAQ (reference sequence). The J segment lost 7 bases and the V segment lost 4 bases, leaving 13 bases of the junction unmatched. The CDR3 consists of 16 residues. The CDR3 nucleotides are TGTGCCAGCAGCTCCAATCGACAGGGGGTTAAAGGTGGCTACACCTTC. As protein: CASSSNRQGVKGGYTF.

The genes are TRBV13 and TRBJ2-5; D possibly corresponds to TRBD1 (6 bases). The J call may be in error: the DNA end matches TRBJ2-7 better. The CDR3 spans 14 residues. Germline assignment: CDR1 PRHDT and CDR2 FYEKMQ (reference sequence). The CDR3 region is CASSPRDIPYEQYF. Here the CDR3 DNA reads TGTGCCAGCAGCCCTCGGGACATTCCTTACGAGCAGTACTTC.

The gene calls are TRBV13 and TRBJ2-1; 9 nucleotides match TRBD2. The trim removed 5 bases at V and 9 bases at J, leaving 14 bases unmatched. Germline-derived CDR1 and CDR2 are PRHDT and FYEKMQ (reference sequence). There are 16 residues in the CDR3. As DNA, the CDR3 is TGTGCCAGCAGCACCCGACTAGCGGTTGAAAGGGGTGAGCAGTTCTTC. Protein product: CASSTRLAVERGEQFF.

As to this clone: Distinct nucleotide sequences in the sample also encode this CDR3. This chain connects TRBV4-3 to TRBJ2-3; 8 nucleotides match TRBD1. Losses at the gene ends were 6 bases for V and 2 bases for J; bases not matched to a gene: 10. Germline V gives CDR1 LGHNA, CDR2 YSLEER. This CDR3 region has 16 residues. CDR3 nucleotides: TGCGCCAGCAGTCGGACCGGGACAGGTTACACAGATACGCAGTATTTT. As protein: CASSRTGTGYTDTQYF.